Listed here is a single T cell receptor beta chain. The data are from a study of blood T cell repertoires in COVID-19. Study summary: Samples of COVID-19 (acute and convalescent) were obtained from the United States, Italy and Spain. Nucleic acid was either cDNA or gDNA, and it came from T cells, B-cell-depleted T cells, or PBMCs.

In the original workflow: The authors estimated nucleated cell counts from reference gene primer amplification. Sequencing used immunoSEQ multiplex PCR; TCRdb keeps in-frame clones, though not all of them. V and J calls plus clone size are reproduced from that table; the DNA served to infer D and trimming. The sample shows approximately 200,000 clones, approximately 84% of them seen only once. Germline V gene lookup returns CDR1 SEHNR and CDR2 FQNEAQ (reference sequence). The CDR3 loop spans 14 amino acids. Trimming took 5 bases from V and 2 from J; bases not matched to a gene: 6. The genes are TRBV7-9 and TRBJ2-7; 7 nucleotides line up with TRBD2. This TCR came from a man aged 45-65 years who had recovered from COVID-19. Sequencing was performed on peripheral blood. The CDR3 nucleotides read TGTGCCAGCAGCCCGGCTAGCGGCACCTACGAGCAGTACTTC. It specifies CASSPASGTYEQYF.